The 7 T cell receptor beta chains listed next were all sequenced from one sample in a study of beta chain features in type 1 diabetes. Expressed TCRB transcripts were sequenced, since all the RNA that had been isolated was reverse transcribed. TCRdb's copy holds only in-frame clones and misses some; the assay was immunoSEQ multiplex PCR. The sample includes approximately 250,000 clones, around 22% of them seen just once. Findings of the study overall: Researchers report that Type 1 diabetes patients had moderately but significantly shorter TCRB CDR3s across all four CD4+ subsets.

These receptors have no known antigen. The sample consisted of naive CD4+ T cells from blood. Source of these receptors: a woman aged 25 to 39 with type 1 diabetes.

This clone was seen a few times. This chain connects TRBV4-2 to TRBJ2-7; perhaps TRBD1 as D (5 bases). This CDR3 spans 17 amino acids. Trimming removed 0 bases from V and 6 bases from J, with 21 bases in between. Germline CDR1 is LGHNA and CDR2 is YNFKEQ. The DNA of the CDR3 is TGTGCCAGCAGCCAAGATCCCCTCTCAGGGCCTCAGGTCGAGCAGTACTTC. It specifies CASSQDPLSGPQVEQYF.

This clone showed up just a few times. V is TRBV29-1 and J is TRBJ2-2; 7 nucleotides align to TRBD1. CDR3 length: 13 amino acids. Germline trimming cut 2 bases from V and 7 bases from J; bases unmatched to any gene: 4. Germline V CDR1 and CDR2: SQVTM, ANQGSEA. CDR3 region: CSVERGRGGELFF. CDR3 nucleotides: TGCAGCGTTGAAAGGGGGCGAGGCGGGGAGCTGTTTTTT.

V and J are TRBV30 and TRBJ1-1, with no clear D. CDR3 length: 13 amino acids. V was trimmed by 3 bases and J by 5 bases, leaving 13 bases between them. Germline values: CDR1 GTSNPN, CDR2 SVGIG (reference sequence). The DNA of the CDR3 is TGTGCCTGGAGGGGTGGAGAAAGGACTGAAGCTTTCTTT. This codes for CAWRGGERTEAFF.

The V call is TRBV18, the J call TRBJ2-7; maybe TRBD1 (6 bases). In germline, CDR1 is KGHSH, CDR2 LQKENI. The CDR3 covers 15 residues. V was clipped by 8 bases and J by 2 bases, with 19 bases between them. In nucleotides, the CDR3 is TGTGCCAGCGCCCGCGACAGGTCTGCTACCTACGAGCAGTACTTC. Translated: CASARDRSATYEQYF.

The chain uses TRBV2 and TRBJ2-1; D is unresolved. Germline loops: CDR1 SNHLY, CDR2 FYNNEI. V was shortened by 6 bases and J by 10 bases, with 13 bases between the two germline ends. The CDR3 runs to 12 residues. Here the CDR3 reads CASRTDSLEQFF. The CDR3 DNA reads TGTGCCAGCAGAACCGACTCGCTGGAGCAGTTCTTC.

In its sample, this clone was seen a few times. The chain combines TRBV4-3 with TRBJ2-7, with 7 bases that match TRBD1. CDR1 and CDR2 (germline): LGHNA, YSLEER. The V gene end was trimmed by 4 bases and the J gene end by 3 bases; junction bases not matched to a gene: 9. The CDR3 consists of 15 residues. The CDR3 region is CASSPADREIYEQYF. The CDR3 DNA is TGCGCCAGCAGCCCAGCAGACAGGGAAATCTACGAGCAGTACTTC.

The chain couples TRBV28 to TRBJ2-7, with 9 positions matching TRBD2. Germline V lookup: CDR1 MDHEN, CDR2 SYDVKM. The V gene end was trimmed by 6 bases and the J gene end by 4 bases; junction bases not matched to a gene: 7. The CDR3 totals 14 residues. The CDR3 DNA is TGTGCCAGCAGAACCCCTAGCGGGATGTACGAGCAGTACTTC. Protein sequence: CASRTPSGMYEQYF.